This T cell receptor (beta chain) is from a study of shared clonotypes between healthy human individuals (TCRdb year 2020). Describing the broader study: The cohort comprised a couple of women and a few men aged 18 to 49 years. To increase sequencing depth and limit assay-specific biases, TCR repertoire library preparation and sequencing were carried out by different laboratories using diverse techniques. For each donor, three plates each were used for CD4 naive and CD4 memory, two plates were used for CD8 naive, and one plate was used for CD8 memory. Leukapheresis yielded between about 0.85 and 9 billion PBMCs per donor. The study deeply sequenced blood TCR repertoires of five healthy adults to estimate repertoire size and the extent of clonotype sharing between individuals.

For the CD8 naive samples, CD45RO-negative cells were positively selected for CCR7, yielding a CD45RA+CCR7+ population from which TemRA cells were excluded. The donors were healthy, HIV-negative adults who had no recently reported acute infections or vaccinations. Every donor was a Caucasian adult living in Nashville, Tennessee, USA. After blood collection by leukapheresis, PBMCs were isolated using Ficoll-Histopaque density gradient centrifugation and then cryopreserved in the vapor phase of liquid nitrogen. Analytical flow cytometry was used to check the purity and quantity of every magnetically sorted T cell population. Genomic DNA was isolated from each sorted fraction and quantified by UV absorbance on a Nanodrop 2000c. This clone appeared once. Which antigen it targets is not known. Base qualities are not provided; no much larger clone lies one nucleotide away. From the germline V gene, CDR1 is SGHRS and CDR2 is YFSETQ. The CDR3 spans 17 residues, from the cysteine through the phenylalanine. The retained sequence is limited to the CDR3, 51 bases, with the frame set at the first base. V is pruned by 0 bases and J by 7 bases, leaving 11 bases of the junction without a gene match.

What the work shows at the level of the full study, not this receptor alone: Naive subsets generally had larger estimated clonotype richness than memory subsets did. Pairwise subsampling indicated that sequencing depth was expected to affect the degree of clonotype sharing among donors. Compared with non-shared clonotypes, clonotypes shared by all four sorted-subset donors had higher generation probabilities. Only blood was sampled, and tissue TCR repertoires likely differ from those in blood. Because the study included only a small number of donors, the genetic and exposure-history diversity represented was limited. Incomplete sequencing was indicated by rarefaction of sorted-subset datasets, despite the large sequencing depth. Approximately 5% of naive CD4, 3% to 4% of naive CD8, roughly 2.4% of memory CD4, and over 0.35% of memory CD8 clonotypes were shared across four donors.

Using the deep immunoSEQ assay, multiplex PCR amplified TCR CDR3 regions from genomic DNA. Genomic DNA extracted from each cell subset was distributed evenly over all wells of several immunoSEQ 96-well plates, and each plate served as one replicate. For sorted subsets, approximately 190 ng genomic DNA, equal to tens of thousands of T cell genomes, was loaded into each replicate PCR. Purified libraries were measured with a Qubit 3.0 fluorometer, size-checked on a Bioanalyzer 2100, and measured again with the KAPA Library Quantification kit. Each immunoSEQ 96-well plate was sequenced on its own single-read 150-cycle Illumina NextSeq 550 flow cell. The authors processed their data as follows. Because the immunoSEQ output held only junctional sequences and lacked quality scores, the filtering could not match the filtering applied to full-length reads. Sequences were annotated with PyIR, a Python wrapper for IgBLAST v1.9, using IMGT germline references to assign V/J genes and CDR3. Reads with weak V/J assignments (E-value above 1e-6), missing CDR3, stop codons, out-of-frame junctions, or ambiguous translated residues were removed. V3J clonotypes were defined by identical inferred V gene, J gene, and CDR3 amino acid sequence. Percentage overlap between repertoires was calculated by dividing the number of shared unique clonotypes by the size of the smaller repertoire. Richness of each repertoire was evaluated using RTK rarefaction, the Chao1 estimator, and Recon v2.1 estimates of unobserved clonotypes. OLGA was used to compute generation probabilities for all TCRbeta clonotypes that the gDNA method yielded from a handful of donors. Entries here come from immuneACCESS through TCRdb and include only in-frame sequences with V and J called. Some clones fail to appear in such tables; in the studies checked, an unresolved V gene covers under half of the shortfall, and the cause of the remainder is unknown. The D gene and trimming were derived from the DNA, and the V and J assignments and clone size from that table. The sample table holds hundreds of thousands of clones, of which nearly 95% were seen once. The ten largest clones take up 24% of the sample.

The TCR was taken from a man in his thirties or forties in good health. Sequencing was done on a sample of naive CD8+ T cells sorted from blood. In light of the paper, this sample's cell subset or site label describes: CD45RA+CCR7+. The sequence links TRBV5-1 to TRBJ2-7; TRBD1 matches 12 bases in the middle. The nucleotides are TGCGCCAGCAGCTTGGGTGTGTTGGGACAGGGGGCGTTGGAGCAGTACTTC. This encodes CASSLGVLGQGALEQYF.